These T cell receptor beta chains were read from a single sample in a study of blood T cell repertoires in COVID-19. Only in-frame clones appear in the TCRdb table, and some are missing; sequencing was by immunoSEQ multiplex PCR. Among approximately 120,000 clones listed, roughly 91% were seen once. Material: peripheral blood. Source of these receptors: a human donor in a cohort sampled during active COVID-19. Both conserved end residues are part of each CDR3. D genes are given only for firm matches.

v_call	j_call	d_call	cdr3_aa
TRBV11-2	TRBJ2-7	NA	CASSLSFYEQYF
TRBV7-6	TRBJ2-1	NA	CASSKEGVGQEQFF
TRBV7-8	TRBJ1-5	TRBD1	CASSSFNRGNNQPQHF
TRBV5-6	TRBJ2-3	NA	CASAGGAGGDTQYF
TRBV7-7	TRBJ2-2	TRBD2	CASSSSGTSSVGELFF
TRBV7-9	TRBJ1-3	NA	CASSVIGGALGNTIYF
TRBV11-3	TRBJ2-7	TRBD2	CASSLRQAGVAVRSYEQYF
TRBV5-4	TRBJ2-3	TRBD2	CASSSYSGRESTDTQYF
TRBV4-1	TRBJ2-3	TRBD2	CASSHPTSGRIDTQYF
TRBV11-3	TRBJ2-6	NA	CASSHTRQGRSGANVLTF
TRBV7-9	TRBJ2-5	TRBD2	CASSTGGEETQYF
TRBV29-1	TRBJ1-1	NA	CSVSTDRPWAFF
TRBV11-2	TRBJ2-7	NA	CASSYERGGYEQYF
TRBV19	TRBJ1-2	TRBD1	CASSTGTVSGYGYTF
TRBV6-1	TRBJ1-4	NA	CASSETATNEKLFF
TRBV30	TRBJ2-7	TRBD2	CAGTSGGYEQYF
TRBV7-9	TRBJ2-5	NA	CASSHRPDGQKTQYF
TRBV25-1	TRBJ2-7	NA	CASSDIRSSYEQYF
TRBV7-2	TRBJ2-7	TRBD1	CASSSQGEEQYF
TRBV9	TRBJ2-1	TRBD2	CASSVVVTSGRVDEQFF
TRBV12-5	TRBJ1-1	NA	CASALGGGSQVLAFF
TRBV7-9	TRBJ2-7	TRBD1	CASSGGTGTPYF
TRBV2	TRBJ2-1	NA	CASSPVPYNEQFF
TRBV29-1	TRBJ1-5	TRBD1	CSVSTGVNQPQHF
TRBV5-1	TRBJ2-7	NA	CASSLGGSSYEQYF
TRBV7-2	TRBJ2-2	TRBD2	CASSIRTSGSRQTGELFF
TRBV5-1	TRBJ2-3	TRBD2	CASSLGLAGNTDTQYF
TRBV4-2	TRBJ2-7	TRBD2	CASSQPGTRGFSYEQYF
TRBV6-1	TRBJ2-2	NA	CASRFRGEGAGELFF
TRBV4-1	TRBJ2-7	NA	CASSPRLGEQYF
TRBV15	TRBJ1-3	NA	CATSRDGGAGNTIYF
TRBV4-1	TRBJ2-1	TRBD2	CASRRTKGSGGHNEQFF
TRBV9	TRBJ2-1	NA	CASSVTENYNEQFF
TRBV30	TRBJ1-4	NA	CALGQAEKKLFF
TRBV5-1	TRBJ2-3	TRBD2	CASSKGLDTDTQYF
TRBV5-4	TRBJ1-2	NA	CASSRGVGYGYTF
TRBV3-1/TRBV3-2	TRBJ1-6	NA	CASSQVAGASSPLHF